This is a list of T cell receptor beta chains from one sample in a study of T and B cells in COVID-19 patients. TCRdb reprocessed the multiplex PCR reads via MiXCR and lists one record per CDR3 protein. The table lists 4,000 to 5,500 distinct CDR3 sequences, about 22% of them singletons. Sequencing was done on a sample of blood. These TCRs come from a human donor with active COVID-19. The conserved cysteine and the conserved F or W are not part of the CDR3 here. Fields, in order: J gene, V gene, CDR3 protein.

>TRBJ1-5|TRBV7-9
ASSLVEGSNQPQH
>TRBJ1-1|TRBV6-5
ASTRLQGLEAF
>TRBJ1-4|TRBV6-5
ASSQGGEKLF
>TRBJ2-1|TRBV5-1
ASSSRTGSYNEQF
>TRBJ1-2|TRBV10-3
AISGPVWNYGYT
>TRBJ2-1|TRBV4-3
ASSPGTTSYNEQF
>TRBJ1-2|TRBV20-1
SSFPGQGDDGYT
>TRBJ2-7|TRBV6-2/TRBV6-3
ASNKNEQY
>TRBJ2-7|TRBV5-6
ASSREYEQY
>TRBJ2-3|TRBV20-1
SARKTTRSFPLSSTDTQY
>TRBJ2-7|TRBV19
ASSHPTGGTSGSSYEQY
>TRBJ2-7|TRBV30
AWSVKGLSYEQY
>TRBJ2-7|TRBV15
ATSTGQGRAPYEQY
>TRBJ1-2|TRBV27
ASSLSLWDPGDYGYT
>TRBJ2-5|TRBV5-1
ASSPGQVGETQY
>TRBJ1-6|TRBV7-9
ASSSHDREGGNSPLH
>TRBJ2-3|TRBV12-3/TRBV12-4
ASSDPGTTDTQY
>TRBJ2-1|TRBV7-2
ASSLAMISSYNEQF
>TRBJ2-7|TRBV18
ASSPRARGEQY
>TRBJ2-4|TRBV6-4
ASMMRSPLAKNIQY
>TRBJ2-1|TRBV4-2
ASSRHRSGRGDNEQF
>TRBJ1-1|TRBV29-1
SVMTGGNTEAF
>TRBJ1-3|TRBV27
ASRYSSGNTIY